Listed here are 16 T cell receptor beta chains from one sample, sequenced in a study of T cells in Graves' hyperthyroidism and ophthalmopathy. RNA transcripts were the template for amplifying TCR beta CDR3 regions. TCR CDR3 regions were first amplified by RT-PCR with HTBI primers. One entry per CDR3 protein, called by TCRdb with MiXCR from the multiplex PCR reads. Of 600,000 to 650,000 distinct CDR3 sequences listed, more than 20% are singletons. Sample: blood. The origin of the receptors is a man aged 25-45 years with Graves' ophthalmopathy.

This clonotype was recorded a few times. CDR3 sequence reads: CAISGGGANTEAFF. CDR3 nucleotides: TGTGCCATCAGTGGGGGTGGGGCGAACACTGAAGCTTTCTTT. The rearrangement joins TRBV10-3 to TRBJ1-1; D possibly corresponds to TRBD1 (5 bases). Looked up from germline, CDR1 is ENHRY and CDR2 is SYGVKD. Deletions cut 4 bases from V and 1 base from J, with 10 bases between. The CDR3 spans 14 residues.

The rearrangement links TRBV19 to TRBJ2-2; 7 positions agree with TRBD2. The CDR3 sequence is 18 residues long. The V segment lost 5 bases and the J segment 3 bases; nucleotides outside the gene matches: 15. The V gene's germline CDR1 is LNHDA and CDR2 SQIVND (reference sequence). CDR3 amino acids: CASSLTSGLVLDTGELFF. DNA for the CDR3: TGTGCCAGTAGTCTAACATCCGGACTAGTCCTAGACACCGGGGAGCTGTTTTTT. The full variable domain, rest sourced from reference TRBV19 and TRBJ2-2, is DGGITQSPKYLFRKEGQNVTLSCEQNLNHDAMYWYRQDPGQGLRLIYYSQIVNDFQKGDIAEGYSVSREKKESFPLTVTSAQKNPTAFYLCASSLTSGLVLDTGELFFGEGSRLTVL.

This chain connects TRBV20-1 to TRBJ2-2; 9 nucleotides line up with TRBD2. Germline-derived CDR1 and CDR2 are DFQATT and SNEGSKA (reference sequence). With 5 bases clipped from V and 1 base from J, the junction kept 8 bases outside the gene matches. The CDR3 totals 16 residues. In DNA, the CDR3 is TGCAGTGCTTTTCAAAGCGGGAGGAAGAACACCGGGGAGCTGTTTTTT. Its translation is CSAFQSGRKNTGELFF.

This sequence joins TRBV6-1 and TRBJ2-7; tentative D call: TRBD2 (6 bases). Germline V gene data show CDR1 as MNHNS and CDR2 as SASEGT. This CDR3 has 13 amino acids. V lost 6 bases, J lost 3 bases, and 12 bases lay in between. CDR3 in amino acids: CASREGPRYEQYF. The CDR3 DNA follows: TGTGCCAGCAGGGAGGGCCCGCGCTACGAGCAGTACTTC.

This clonotype was observed a few times. V is TRBV4-2 and J is TRBJ1-6; weak D call: TRBD1 (6 bases). Trimming shortened V by 1 base and J by 5 bases, and 15 bases separated the two germline ends. Germline CDR1 LGHNA, CDR2 YNFKEQ. The CDR3 is 17 residues long. The CDR3 nucleotides read TGTGCCAGCAGCCAAGGGCGGACAGTATCCAATAATTCACCCCTCCACTTT. The encoded protein is CASSQGRTVSNNSPLHF.

This clonotype was seen a few times. V gene TRBV5-1 combines with J gene TRBJ2-7; D gene unclear. This CDR3 has 13 residues. Per germline, CDR1 SGHRS and CDR2 YFSETQ. The germline V and J ends were trimmed by 5 bases and 4 bases, with 13 bases remaining between them. Written as DNA, the CDR3 is TGCGCCAGCAGAACCCCTGATGGGTACGAGCAGTACTTC. Translating gives CASRTPDGYEQYF.

The rearrangement links TRBV19 to TRBJ2-1, with TRBD2 matching 7 bases. This CDR3 comprises 16 residues. Germline lookup yields CDR1 LNHDA and CDR2 SQIVND (reference sequence). Trimming cost V 1 base and J 3 bases; bases outside gene matches: 6. CDR3 bases: TGTGCCAGTAGTATAGTTGGGGGAGGGCACTACAATGAGCAGTTCTTC. It specifies CASSIVGGGHYNEQFF.

CDR3 residues: CASSPPGGRGLTEAFF. CDR3 in DNA: TGTGCCAGCTCACCACCGGGTGGACGGGGATTGACTGAAGCTTTCTTT. V and J are TRBV18 and TRBJ1-1; D remains unclear. Trimming took 0 bases from V and 5 from J, leaving 16 bases between them. The germline V gene encodes CDR1 KGHSH and CDR2 LQKENI. The CDR3 has 16 residues.

The sample holds a few counts of this clonotype. The chain uses TRBV28 and TRBJ2-2; 8 bases are a match to TRBD2. With 2 bases clipped from V and 4 bases from J, the junction kept 12 bases outside the gene matches. The CDR3 sequence is 18 residues long. CDR1 is MDHEN, CDR2 SYDVKM, per germline. CDR3 coding DNA: TGTGCCAGCAGTTTAAAATTTAGGAGCGGGAGTTCCACCGGGGAGCTGTTTTTT. This gives the protein CASSLKFRSGSSTGELFF. Full variable domain (remainder filled in from reference TRBV28 and TRBJ2-2): DVKVTQSSRYLVKRTGEKVFLECVQDMDHENMFWYRQDPGLGLRLIYFSYDVKMKEKGDIPEGYSVSREKKERFSLILESASTNQTSMYLCASSLKFRSGSSTGELFFGEGSRLTVL.

The V and J genes are TRBV3-1 and TRBJ2-2; TRBD2 matches 13 bases. Per the germline V gene, CDR1 is LGHDT and CDR2 is YNNKEL (reference sequence). With 1 base clipped from V and 6 bases from J, the junction kept 8 bases outside the gene matches. This CDR3 is 18 amino acids long. CDR3 in amino acids: CASSQVGTSGKDAGELFF. The DNA of the CDR3 is TGTGCCAGCAGCCAAGTGGGGACTAGCGGGAAAGATGCCGGGGAGCTGTTTTTT.

In this sample, this clonotype turned up many times. This CDR3 is CASSFLTGAGNTIYF. The CDR3 DNA is TGTGCCAGCAGTTTTTTGACAGGGGCTGGAAACACCATATATTTT. V gene TRBV28 combines with J gene TRBJ1-3; 8 bases are a match to TRBD1. This CDR3 has 15 residues. The trim removed 3 bases at V and 2 bases at J, leaving 3 bases unmatched. CDR1 is MDHEN and CDR2 is SYDVKM in the germline V gene.

The chain is built from TRBV10-3 and TRBJ1-2; D is possibly TRBD1 (6 bases). The CDR3 sequence is 14 residues long. The germline V gene encodes CDR1 ENHRY and CDR2 SYGVKD. The germline V and J ends were trimmed by 3 bases and 3 bases, with 11 bases remaining between them. CDR3 bases: TGTGCCATCAGTGAAGGGGGACGGTACTATGGCTACACCTTC. Its protein is CAISEGGRYYGYTF.

The chain joins TRBV2 to TRBJ1-4; D uncertain. The CDR3 length is 15 residues. V was pared by 7 bases and J by 0 bases, with 12 bases between. Per the germline V gene, CDR1 is SNHLY and CDR2 is FYNNEI. The CDR3 loop is CASMVGRATNEKLFF. The CDR3, as DNA: TGTGCCAGCATGGTGGGAAGGGCAACTAATGAAAAACTGTTTTTT.

This clonotype was detected ten times or more. The chain uses TRBV3-1 and TRBJ2-2, with TRBD2 identical over 12 bases. There are 18 residues in the CDR3. Per germline, CDR1 LGHDT and CDR2 YNNKEL (reference sequence). After removal of 1 base from V and 4 bases from J, the junction contained 7 bases not matched to a gene. The CDR3 nucleotides read TGTGCCAGCAGCCAAGCGAAACTAGCGGGAGGTCGCACCGGGGAGCTGTTTTTT. It encodes CASSQAKLAGGRTGELFF.

This clonotype was picked up a small number of times. The rearrangement links TRBV29-1 to TRBJ2-7, with D perhaps matching TRBD2 (6 bases). This CDR3 is 13 amino acids long. Deletions cut 4 bases from V and 0 bases from J, with 10 bases between. Germline V gene lookup returns CDR1 SQVTM and CDR2 ANQGSEA. CDR3 in DNA: TGCAGCGTTGTGGGACTTAGCTCCTACGAGCAGTACTTC. Protein sequence: CSVVGLSSYEQYF.

This clonotype was detected only a few times. V gene TRBV20-1 combines with J gene TRBJ2-5, with 8 bases matching TRBD1. J was trimmed by 7 bases and V by 6 bases; bases with no gene match: 7. Looked up from germline, CDR1 is DFQATT and CDR2 is SNEGSKA (reference sequence). The CDR3 consists of 12 residues. The CDR3 is CSASAGGWTQYF. The CDR3 DNA reads as TGCAGTGCAAGCGCAGGGGGCTGGACCCAGTACTTC.